This TCR beta chain was profiled in a study of T-cell memory formation after mild COVID-19. The study, taken as a whole, reports: The pre-infection memory compartment contained some responding clones, suggesting cross-reactive memory joined.

This clonotype was found a few times. Antigen unknown. TCRalpha and TCRbeta libraries used 5'RACE with constant-segment primers and UMIs. TCRdb called the 5' RACE reads again in MiXCR, with one record for every CDR3 protein. The data hold about 84,000 distinct CDR3 sequences, with approximately 15% observed a single time. The CDR3 consists of 15 residues. With 0 bases removed from V and 2 bases from J, the gap between germline ends came to 12 bases. Germline values: CDR1 SGHNT, CDR2 YYREEE (reference sequence). The sequenced sample consisted of PBMCs or a T cell subset sorted from them (not recorded which). The V call is TRBV5-4, the J call TRBJ2-7; a weak D match, TRBD2 (7 bases). The sequence came from an adult woman who had mild COVID-19 (a few samples of this study predate the infection). Cell type and time point are not known. The CDR3 nucleotides read TGTGCCAGCAGCTTGGCCGGGGGGACACCCTACGAGCAGTACTTC. Its protein product is CASSLAGGTPYEQYF.